The rows below give T cell receptor beta chains drawn from one sample of a study of human T cells and chemical hapten exposure. TCRdb re-analysed the RACE reads in MiXCR, keeping a single row per CDR3 protein. The table lists about 84,000 distinct CDR3 sequences, 10% to 12% of them singletons. The specimen was whole blood, collected in connection with sensitization to the hapten diphenylcyclopropenone (DPC). The origin of the receptors is a woman aged 45-60 years with alopecia areata. Some clones in this sample may be carry-over from other donors' samples. Each CDR3 is given with its conserved first and last residue. D genes are given only for firm matches. The listing skips clone size in some rows; elsewhere it reads once, few, many or a size class.

len: 17
abundance: few
d_gene: TRBD2
v_gene: TRBV28
j_gene: TRBJ2-7
CDR3nt: TGTGCCAGCAGTCTAGGAGGACTAGCGGGAGTTAAGGCCGAGCAGTACTTC
CDR3aa: CASSLGGLAGVKAEQYF

len: 18
abundance: few
d_gene: TRBD2
v_gene: TRBV7-9
j_gene: TRBJ2-2
CDR3nt: TGTGCCAGCAGCTTAGGGTTCCTAGCGGGAGTCGAGACCGGGGAGCTGTTTTTT
CDR3aa: CASSLGFLAGVETGELFF

len: 14
abundance: few
d_gene: TRBD2
v_gene: TRBV5-1
j_gene: TRBJ2-7
CDR3nt: TGCGCCAGCAGCTCGCTAGCGGGATCCTACGAGCAGTACTTC
CDR3aa: CASSSLAGSYEQYF

len: 14
abundance: few
d_gene: NA
v_gene: TRBV19
j_gene: TRBJ1-2
CDR3nt: TGTGCCAGCCGGGGTGCAGGTGGGAGCTATGGCTACACCTTC
CDR3aa: CASRGAGGSYGYTF

len: 11
abundance: few
d_gene: NA
v_gene: TRBV29-1
j_gene: TRBJ1-2
CDR3nt: TGCAGCGTCGACCCGACGAGCGGCTACACCTTC
CDR3aa: CSVDPTSGYTF

len: 15
abundance: few
d_gene: NA
v_gene: TRBV5-4
j_gene: TRBJ1-6
CDR3nt: TGTGCCAGCAGCTTGGGGGTCTCCTATAATTCACCCCTCCACTTT
CDR3aa: CASSLGVSYNSPLHF

len: 15
abundance: many
d_gene: NA
v_gene: TRBV20-1
j_gene: TRBJ2-2
CDR3nt: TGCAGTGCTAGAGATCCGGGGGTTAAGGGCGGGGAGCTGTTTTTT
CDR3aa: CSARDPGVKGGELFF

len: 16
abundance: NA
d_gene: TRBD2
v_gene: TRBV5-1
j_gene: TRBJ2-1
CDR3nt: TGCGCCAGCAGCTTGGTTCCGGGACTAGCGGGAGAGAGTCTGTTCTTC
CDR3aa: CASSLVPGLAGESLFF

len: 14
abundance: NA
d_gene: NA
v_gene: TRBV7-9
j_gene: TRBJ2-5
CDR3nt: TGTGCCAGCAGCTTAGGCGGGGGCGTTGAGACCCAGTACTTC
CDR3aa: CASSLGGGVETQYF

len: 14
abundance: many
d_gene: TRBD1
v_gene: TRBV7-9
j_gene: TRBJ1-4
CDR3nt: TGTGCCAGCAGGAGGGACAGCTCTAATGAAAAACTGTTTTTT
CDR3aa: CASRRDSSNEKLFF

len: 16
abundance: many
d_gene: NA
v_gene: TRBV11-2
j_gene: TRBJ2-2
CDR3nt: TGTGCCAGCACCTCGGCAGGCGGAATAAACACCGGGGAGCTGTTTTTT
CDR3aa: CASTSAGGINTGELFF

len: 18
abundance: NA
d_gene: TRBD2
v_gene: TRBV10-3
j_gene: TRBJ2-3
CDR3nt: TGTGCCATCAGTGATGAGAATAGCGGGAGGAGGGTCACAGATACGCAGTATTTT
CDR3aa: CAISDENSGRRVTDTQYF

len: 13
abundance: NA
d_gene: NA
v_gene: TRBV4-1
j_gene: TRBJ1-3
CDR3nt: TGCGCCAGCAGAATGGGGGGAGGAAACACCATATATTTT
CDR3aa: CASRMGGGNTIYF

len: 12
abundance: NA
d_gene: TRBD1
v_gene: TRBV12-3/TRBV12-4
j_gene: TRBJ2-5
CDR3nt: TGTGCCAGCAGTCCTGGGACAGGGGGGTTGTACTTC
CDR3aa: CASSPGTGGLYF

len: 16
abundance: few
d_gene: TRBD2
v_gene: TRBV20-1
j_gene: TRBJ2-1
CDR3nt: TGCAGTGCTAGCACACTAGCGGGAGGCTCCTACAATGAGCAGTTCTTC
CDR3aa: CSASTLAGGSYNEQFF

len: 16
abundance: many
d_gene: TRBD2
v_gene: TRBV5-1
j_gene: TRBJ2-1
CDR3nt: TGCGCCAGCAGCTTTTTAGCGGGAGGTCTCTACAATGAGCAGTTCTTC
CDR3aa: CASSFLAGGLYNEQFF

len: 19
abundance: many
d_gene: NA
v_gene: TRBV29-1
j_gene: TRBJ2-7
CDR3nt: TGCAGCGTTGGTGAGACTCCCAGGTCCCCTACCTATCCCACCTACGAGCAGTACTTC
CDR3aa: CSVGETPRSPTYPTYEQYF

len: 13
abundance: medium-sized
d_gene: NA
v_gene: TRBV28
j_gene: TRBJ1-6
CDR3nt: TGTGCCAGCAGGTCCAACGACCGGTCACCCCTCCACTTT
CDR3aa: CASRSNDRSPLHF

len: 16
abundance: NA
d_gene: NA
v_gene: TRBV6-6
j_gene: TRBJ1-3
CDR3nt: TGTGCCAGCGGGGGGAGTAGACAGAGCTCTGGAAACACCATATATTTT
CDR3aa: CASGGSRQSSGNTIYF

len: 21
abundance: many
d_gene: TRBD2
v_gene: TRBV9
j_gene: TRBJ2-1
CDR3nt: TGTGCCAGCAGCGTAGTCGGTAGCGGGAGTTCCCGACCTTTCTCCTACAATGAGCAGTTCTTC
CDR3aa: CASSVVGSGSSRPFSYNEQFF

len: 15
abundance: NA
d_gene: NA
v_gene: TRBV11-2
j_gene: TRBJ2-7
CDR3nt: TGTGCCAGCTCCCGGGGGTTGCTTCGCCCGAACGAGCAGTACTTC
CDR3aa: CASSRGLLRPNEQYF

len: 13
abundance: NA
d_gene: TRBD1
v_gene: TRBV29-1
j_gene: TRBJ2-1
CDR3nt: TGCAGCGTTGAGCAGACAGGGCGTAATGAGCAGTTCTTC
CDR3aa: CSVEQTGRNEQFF

len: 14
abundance: NA
d_gene: NA
v_gene: TRBV5-1
j_gene: TRBJ2-1
CDR3nt: TGCGCCAGCTACAGCGGTCCCTCCTACAATGAGCAGTTCTTC
CDR3aa: CASYSGPSYNEQFF

len: 13
abundance: many
d_gene: NA
v_gene: TRBV7-6
j_gene: TRBJ2-7
CDR3nt: TGTGCCAGCAGCAAGGGACCGAACTACGAGCAGTACTTC
CDR3aa: CASSKGPNYEQYF

len: 17
abundance: many
d_gene: NA
v_gene: TRBV6-2/TRBV6-3
j_gene: TRBJ2-7
CDR3nt: TGTGCCAGCAGTTACACTGGACCGGTAGCCCTTAACTACGAGCAGTACTTC
CDR3aa: CASSYTGPVALNYEQYF

len: 15
abundance: many
d_gene: NA
v_gene: TRBV12-3/TRBV12-4
j_gene: TRBJ2-3
CDR3nt: TGTGCCAGCAGTTTAGAGTCTACACCCACAGATACGCAGTATTTT
CDR3aa: CASSLESTPTDTQYF

len: 14
abundance: few
d_gene: TRBD1
v_gene: TRBV29-1
j_gene: TRBJ2-7
CDR3nt: TGCAGCGTTGGGGGGGGACAGGGAATGCGGGAGCAGTACTTC
CDR3aa: CSVGGGQGMREQYF

len: 11
abundance: many
d_gene: NA
v_gene: TRBV29-1
j_gene: TRBJ2-3
CDR3nt: TGCAGCGTTGAAGATGGTGGCCCGGGGTATTTT
CDR3aa: CSVEDGGPGYF

len: 14
abundance: few
d_gene: NA
v_gene: TRBV3-1
j_gene: TRBJ2-4
CDR3nt: TGTGCCAGCAGCCAAGCCGGACGTTGGAACATTCAGTACTTC
CDR3aa: CASSQAGRWNIQYF

len: 14
abundance: many
d_gene: NA
v_gene: TRBV7-9
j_gene: TRBJ2-1
CDR3nt: TGTGCCAGCAGCTTGGGACTGCCAGGCAATGAGCAGTTCTTC
CDR3aa: CASSLGLPGNEQFF

len: 16
abundance: NA
d_gene: TRBD1
v_gene: TRBV11-1
j_gene: TRBJ2-2
CDR3nt: TGTGCCAGCAGCAGCCCAGGGACAGCGAACACCGGGGAGCTGTTTTTT
CDR3aa: CASSSPGTANTGELFF

len: 15
abundance: many
d_gene: NA
v_gene: TRBV7-2
j_gene: TRBJ1-1
CDR3nt: TGTGCCAGCAGCTCCTTGTATGGGGGAAGGACTGAAGCTTTCTTT
CDR3aa: CASSSLYGGRTEAFF

len: 17
abundance: many
d_gene: TRBD2
v_gene: TRBV20-1
j_gene: TRBJ2-5
CDR3nt: TGCAGTGCTAGAGCAAGGAGGATCTTGGCGGGAGTGGAGACCCAGTACTTC
CDR3aa: CSARARRILAGVETQYF

len: 16
abundance: few
d_gene: TRBD2
v_gene: TRBV19
j_gene: TRBJ2-7
CDR3nt: TGTGCCAGTAGTATCGCGATGATAGCGGGAGGCAGCGAGCAGTACTTC
CDR3aa: CASSIAMIAGGSEQYF

len: 15
abundance: many
d_gene: NA
v_gene: TRBV5-5
j_gene: TRBJ2-6
CDR3nt: TGTGCCAGCAGCTTGTCGAACCCTGGGGCCAACGTCCTGACTTTC
CDR3aa: CASSLSNPGANVLTF

len: 15
abundance: few
d_gene: TRBD2
v_gene: TRBV5-4
j_gene: TRBJ2-7
CDR3nt: TGTGCCAGCAGCTTAGATCTAGCGGGGATCTACGAGCAGTACTTC
CDR3aa: CASSLDLAGIYEQYF

len: 13
abundance: many
d_gene: NA
v_gene: TRBV7-7
j_gene: TRBJ1-5
CDR3nt: TGTGCTAGCAGCTTATTTCCGGTTCAGCCCCAGCATTTT
CDR3aa: CASSLFPVQPQHF

len: 13
abundance: few
d_gene: NA
v_gene: TRBV9
j_gene: TRBJ1-5
CDR3nt: TGTGCCAGCAGCCGACAGGACAATCAGCCCCAGCATTTT
CDR3aa: CASSRQDNQPQHF

len: 16
abundance: few
d_gene: TRBD2
v_gene: TRBV10-1
j_gene: TRBJ2-7
CDR3nt: TGCGCCAGCAGTGACCCCCTAGCGGGGGACCGATACGAGCAGTACTTC
CDR3aa: CASSDPLAGDRYEQYF

len: 17
abundance: few
d_gene: TRBD1
v_gene: TRBV3-1
j_gene: TRBJ2-2
CDR3nt: TGTGCCAGCAGCCGAAGGCCTTTAGGGACAGGGCCCGGGGAGCTGTTTTTT
CDR3aa: CASSRRPLGTGPGELFF

len: 12
abundance: NA
d_gene: NA
v_gene: TRBV11-2
j_gene: TRBJ2-1
CDR3nt: TGTGCCAGCAGCCCTAGCGAGGGTGAGCAGTTCTTC
CDR3aa: CASSPSEGEQFF

len: 12
abundance: many
d_gene: NA
v_gene: TRBV13
j_gene: TRBJ2-5
CDR3nt: TGTGCCAGCGGCCGCCCCCAAGAGACCCAGTACTTC
CDR3aa: CASGRPQETQYF

len: 15
abundance: NA
d_gene: NA
v_gene: TRBV29-1
j_gene: TRBJ2-2
CDR3nt: TGCAGCGTTGATCGCAGGATCGGGTACACCGGGGAGCTGTTTTTT
CDR3aa: CSVDRRIGYTGELFF

len: 14
abundance: many
d_gene: TRBD1
v_gene: TRBV11-2
j_gene: TRBJ2-5
CDR3nt: TGTGCCAGCAGCCCTCGGGACAGCCAAGAGACCCAGTACTTC
CDR3aa: CASSPRDSQETQYF